Listed below are T cell receptor beta chains from one sample, sequenced in a study of technical replicates of blood from four donors. Profiling relied on immunoSEQ multiplex PCR, and the TCRdb table lists in-frame clones only, not all of them. Altogether fewer than 95,000 clones are present, 91% being singletons, with the ten largest covering 0.2% to 0.25%. The sequenced sample consisted of T cells isolated from PBMCs. The receptors shown here come from a human donor in good health. Both conserved end residues are part of each CDR3. Each record gives: J gene, V gene, D gene, CDR3 protein, CDR3 DNA. A D gene is named only where the DNA matches it firmly.

TRBJ2-1 TRBV6-5 TRBD2 CASSPVGGGNEQFF TGTGCCAGCAGCCCCGTGGGCGGGGGCAATGAGCAGTTCTTC
TRBJ2-5 TRBV7-9 TRBD1 CASSSTGSETQYF TGTGCCAGCAGTTCGACAGGGTCAGAGACCCAGTACTTC
TRBJ1-1 TRBV30 NA CAWSSPVSGTEAFF TGTGCCTGGAGCTCCCCGGTGAGTGGCACTGAAGCTTTCTTT
TRBJ2-1 TRBV4-2 TRBD2 CASSALAGVYNEQFF TGTGCCAGCAGCGCGCTAGCGGGAGTCTACAATGAGCAGTTCTTC
TRBJ1-1 TRBV5-1 TRBD1 CASSFGTGNTEAFF TGCGCCAGCAGCTTCGGGACAGGGAACACTGAAGCTTTCTTT
TRBJ2-2 TRBV4-1 NA CASSRQDTGELFF TGCGCCAGCAGCCGCCAGGACACCGGGGAGCTGTTTTTT
TRBJ2-7 TRBV5-4 NA CASSFGGDHEQYF TGTGCCAGCAGCTTTGGCGGGGATCACGAGCAGTACTTC
TRBJ1-1 TRBV2 NA CASIEGRVYTEAFF TGTGCCAGCATCGAGGGGAGGGTATACACTGAAGCTTTCTTT
TRBJ2-7 TRBV14 NA CASSQPSVAAYEQYF TGTGCCAGCAGCCAACCTAGTGTGGCTGCCTACGAGCAGTACTTC
TRBJ1-2 TRBV19 NA CASSLQAMNYGYTF TGTGCCAGTAGTTTACAGGCGATGAACTATGGCTACACCTTC
TRBJ1-5 TRBV28 TRBD1 CASSLWGQGPQPQHF TGTGCCAGCAGTTTATGGGGACAGGGGCCTCAGCCCCAGCATTTT
TRBJ2-3 TRBV28 NA CATRGGLNTDTQYF TGTGCCACCCGGGGAGGACTGAACACAGATACGCAGTATTTT